The rows below give T cell receptor beta chains drawn from one sample of a study of beta chain features in type 1 diabetes. Data came from immunoSEQ multiplex PCR; TCRdb stores just in-frame clones and leaves some out. Among roughly 300,000 clones listed, more than 13% were seen once. Sequences were obtained from naive CD4+ T cells from blood. The origin of the receptors is a man in his thirties or forties with type 1 diabetes. CDR3s include the opening cysteine and the closing phenylalanine or tryptophan. A D gene is named only where the DNA matches it firmly. Size is omitted from some rows. Given values are once, few, many or a class for expanded clones.

>NA|TRBD1|TRBJ2-2|TRBV9
CASSVGQGASRNTGELFF
TGTGCCAGCAGCGTAGGACAGGGGGCCTCAAGGAACACCGGGGAGCTGTTTTTT
>many|NA|TRBJ2-1|TRBV14
CASSQVTNEQFF
TGTGCCAGCAGCCAAGTGACAAATGAGCAGTTCTTC
>NA|NA|TRBJ2-7|TRBV10-3
CAISGRQDWASYEQYF
TGTGCCATCAGTGGAAGACAGGACTGGGCCTCCTACGAGCAGTACTTC
>few|TRBD2|TRBJ2-3|TRBV7-8
CASSLSGNQRGDTQYF
TGTGCCAGCAGCTTAAGCGGTAACCAGCGGGGAGATACGCAGTATTTT
>NA|TRBD2|TRBJ2-3|TRBV4-3
CASSQEGREGKTDTQYF
TGCGCCAGCAGCCAAGAAGGTCGGGAGGGGAAGACAGATACGCAGTATTTT
>NA|TRBD2|TRBJ2-3|TRBV7-9
CASSSLAGVTDTQYF
TGTGCCAGCAGCTCACTAGCGGGAGTGACAGATACGCAGTATTTT
>NA|NA|TRBJ2-7|TRBV6-5
CASTRTVSSYEQYF
TGTGCCAGCACCCGGACAGTAAGCTCCTACGAGCAGTACTTC
>NA|NA|TRBJ2-7|TRBV15
CATSRDPAPPPYEQYF
TGTGCCACCAGCAGAGATCCTGCGCCACCCCCCTACGAGCAGTACTTC
>NA|NA|TRBJ1-1|TRBV7-7
CASSSGPNTEAFF
TGTGCCAGCAGCTCCGGTCCGAACACTGAAGCTTTCTTT
>few|NA|TRBJ2-7|TRBV7-9
CASSFRGFYEQYF
TGTGCCAGCAGCTTTAGGGGGTTCTACGAGCAGTACTTC
>few|NA|TRBJ2-1|TRBV19
CASSTVLGSYNEQFF
TGTGCCAGTAGTACCGTGCTCGGTTCCTACAATGAGCAGTTCTTC
>few|TRBD1|TRBJ2-1|TRBV7-9
CASSLDRGPYNEQFF
TGTGCCAGCAGCTTAGACAGGGGGCCTTACAATGAGCAGTTCTTC
>few|NA|TRBJ2-3|TRBV9
CASSVDQTDTQYF
TGTGCCAGCAGCGTAGACCAGACAGATACGCAGTATTTT
>NA|NA|TRBJ1-1|TRBV7-9
CASSLQGLYTEAFF
TGTGCCAGCAGCTTACAGGGGCTTTACACTGAAGCTTTCTTT
>NA|TRBD2|TRBJ2-1|TRBV30
CAWEASGYNEQFF
TGTGCCTGGGAGGCTAGCGGGTACAATGAGCAGTTCTTC
>NA|TRBD1|TRBJ2-5|TRBV28
CASSSAGTVQETQYF
TGCGCCAGCAGTTCCGCTGGGACAGTCCAAGAGACCCAGTACTTC